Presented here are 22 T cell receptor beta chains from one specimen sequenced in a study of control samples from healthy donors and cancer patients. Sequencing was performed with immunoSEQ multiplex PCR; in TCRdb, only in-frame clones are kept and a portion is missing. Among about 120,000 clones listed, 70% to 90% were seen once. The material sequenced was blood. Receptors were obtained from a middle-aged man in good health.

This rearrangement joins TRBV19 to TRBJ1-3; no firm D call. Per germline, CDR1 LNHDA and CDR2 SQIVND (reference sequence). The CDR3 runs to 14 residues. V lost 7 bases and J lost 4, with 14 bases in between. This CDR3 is CASNEKLSGNTIYF. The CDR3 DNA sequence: TGTGCCAGTAACGAGAAACTATCGGGAAACACCATATATTTT.

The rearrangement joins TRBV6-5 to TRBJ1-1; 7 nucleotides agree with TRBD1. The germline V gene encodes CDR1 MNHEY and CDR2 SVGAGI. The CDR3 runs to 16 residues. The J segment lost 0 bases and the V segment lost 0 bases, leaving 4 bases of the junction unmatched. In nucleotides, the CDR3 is TGTGCCAGCAGTTACTCATGGGACAGACTGAACACTGAAGCTTTCTTT. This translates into CASSYSWDRLNTEAFF.

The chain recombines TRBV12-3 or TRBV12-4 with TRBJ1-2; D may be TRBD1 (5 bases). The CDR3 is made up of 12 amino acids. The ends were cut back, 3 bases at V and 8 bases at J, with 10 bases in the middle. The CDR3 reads CASSFGRGGYTF. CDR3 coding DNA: TGTGCCAGCAGTTTTGGTAGGGGCGGCTACACCTTC.

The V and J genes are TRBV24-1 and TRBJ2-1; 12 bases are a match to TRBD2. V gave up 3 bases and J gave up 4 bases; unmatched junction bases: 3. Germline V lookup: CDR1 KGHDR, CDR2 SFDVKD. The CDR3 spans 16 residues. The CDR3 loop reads CATSDPSGGAYNEQFF. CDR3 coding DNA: TGTGCCACCAGTGATCCTAGCGGGGGGGCGTACAATGAGCAGTTCTTC.

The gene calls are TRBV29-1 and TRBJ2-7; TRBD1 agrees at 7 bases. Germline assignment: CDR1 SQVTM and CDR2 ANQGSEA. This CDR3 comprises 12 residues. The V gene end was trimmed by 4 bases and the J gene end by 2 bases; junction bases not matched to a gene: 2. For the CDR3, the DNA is TGCAGCGTTGGACAGGGCGCCTACGAGCAGTACTTC. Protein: CSVGQGAYEQYF.

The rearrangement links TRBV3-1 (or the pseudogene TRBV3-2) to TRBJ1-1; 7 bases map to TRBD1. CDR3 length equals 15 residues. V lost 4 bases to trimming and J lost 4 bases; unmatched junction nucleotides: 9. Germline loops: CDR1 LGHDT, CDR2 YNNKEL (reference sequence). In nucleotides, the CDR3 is TGTGCCAGCAGCCTCCGACAGGGTTTTAGCACTGAAGCTTTCTTT. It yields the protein CASSLRQGFSTEAFF.

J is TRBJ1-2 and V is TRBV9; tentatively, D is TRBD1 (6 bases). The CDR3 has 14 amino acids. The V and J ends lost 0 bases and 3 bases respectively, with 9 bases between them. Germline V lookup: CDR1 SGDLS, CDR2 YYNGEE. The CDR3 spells CASSVVQGDYGYTF. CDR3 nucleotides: TGTGCCAGCAGCGTAGTACAGGGAGACTATGGCTACACCTTC.

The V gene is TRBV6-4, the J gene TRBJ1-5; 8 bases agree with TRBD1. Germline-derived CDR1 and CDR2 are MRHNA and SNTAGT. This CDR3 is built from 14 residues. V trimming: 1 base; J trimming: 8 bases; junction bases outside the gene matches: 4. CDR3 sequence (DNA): TGTGCCAGCAGTGACTTTGACAGGGGTGAGCCCCAGCATTTT. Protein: CASSDFDRGEPQHF.

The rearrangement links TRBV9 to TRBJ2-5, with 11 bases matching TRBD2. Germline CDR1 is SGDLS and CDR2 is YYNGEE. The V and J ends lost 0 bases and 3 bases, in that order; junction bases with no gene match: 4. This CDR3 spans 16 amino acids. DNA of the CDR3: TGTGCCAGCAGCGTAGGCAATAGCGGGGGGGAAGAGACCCAGTACTTC. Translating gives CASSVGNSGGEETQYF.

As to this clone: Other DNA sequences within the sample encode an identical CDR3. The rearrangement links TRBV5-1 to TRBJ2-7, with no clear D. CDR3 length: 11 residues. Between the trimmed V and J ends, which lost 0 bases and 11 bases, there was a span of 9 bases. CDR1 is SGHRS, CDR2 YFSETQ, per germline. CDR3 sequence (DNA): TGCGCCAGCAGCTTGGAAGGGTTAGAGTACTTC. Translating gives CASSLEGLEYF. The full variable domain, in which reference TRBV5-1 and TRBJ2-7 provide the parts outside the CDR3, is KAGVTQTPRYLIKTRGQQVTLSCSPISGHRSVSWYQQTPGQGLQFLFEYFSETQRNKGNFPGRFSGRQFSNSRSEMNVSTLELGDSALYLCASSLEGLEYFGPGTRLTVT.

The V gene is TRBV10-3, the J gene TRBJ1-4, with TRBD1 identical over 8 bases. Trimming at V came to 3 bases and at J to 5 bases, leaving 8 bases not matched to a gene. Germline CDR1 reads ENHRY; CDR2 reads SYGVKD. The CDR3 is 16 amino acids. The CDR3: CAISDIPGQANEKLFF. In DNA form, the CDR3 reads TGTGCCATCAGTGACATCCCGGGACAGGCGAATGAAAAACTGTTTTTT.

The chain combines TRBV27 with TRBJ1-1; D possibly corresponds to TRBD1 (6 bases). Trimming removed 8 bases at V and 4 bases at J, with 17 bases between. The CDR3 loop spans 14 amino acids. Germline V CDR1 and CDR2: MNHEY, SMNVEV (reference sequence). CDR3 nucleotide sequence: TGTGCCAGCCTACAGGGCGCAGTAGCCACTGAAGCTTTCTTT. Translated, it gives CASLQGAVATEAFF.

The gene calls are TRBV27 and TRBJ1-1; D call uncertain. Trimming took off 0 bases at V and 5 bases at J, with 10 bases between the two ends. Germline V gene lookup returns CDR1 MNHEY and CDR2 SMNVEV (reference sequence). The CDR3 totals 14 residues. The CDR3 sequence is CASSLSVLRTEAFF. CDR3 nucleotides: TGTGCCAGCAGTTTATCCGTTCTAAGGACTGAAGCTTTCTTT.

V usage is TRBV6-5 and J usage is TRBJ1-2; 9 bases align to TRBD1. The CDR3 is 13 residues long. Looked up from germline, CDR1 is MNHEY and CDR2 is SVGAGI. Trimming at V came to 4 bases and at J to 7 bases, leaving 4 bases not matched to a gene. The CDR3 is CASSLGQGIGYTF. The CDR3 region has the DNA TGTGCCAGCAGTTTAGGACAGGGGATTGGCTACACCTTC.

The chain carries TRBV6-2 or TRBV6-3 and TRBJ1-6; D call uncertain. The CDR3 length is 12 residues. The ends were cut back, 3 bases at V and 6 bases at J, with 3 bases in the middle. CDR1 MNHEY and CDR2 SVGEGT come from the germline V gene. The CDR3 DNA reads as TGTGCCAGCAGTTATGTTAATTCACCCCTCCACTTT. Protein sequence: CASSYVNSPLHF.

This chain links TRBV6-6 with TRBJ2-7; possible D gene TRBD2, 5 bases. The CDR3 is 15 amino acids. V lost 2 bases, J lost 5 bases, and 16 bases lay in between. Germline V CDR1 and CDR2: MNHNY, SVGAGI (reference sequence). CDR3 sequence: CASSYIRGDADEQYF. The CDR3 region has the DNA TGTGCCAGCAGTTACATACGGGGTGACGCCGACGAGCAGTACTTC.

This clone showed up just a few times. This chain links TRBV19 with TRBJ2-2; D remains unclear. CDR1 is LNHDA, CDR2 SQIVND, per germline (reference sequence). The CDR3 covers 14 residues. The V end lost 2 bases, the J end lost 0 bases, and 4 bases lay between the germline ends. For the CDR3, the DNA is TGTGCCAGTAGTATACTAGCGAACACCGGGGAGCTGTTTTTT. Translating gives CASSILANTGELFF.

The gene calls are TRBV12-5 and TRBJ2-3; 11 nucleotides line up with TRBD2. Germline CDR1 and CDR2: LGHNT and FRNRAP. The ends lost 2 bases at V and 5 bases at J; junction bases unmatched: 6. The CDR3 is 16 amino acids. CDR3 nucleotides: TGTGCTAGTGGTTTGTTCCTAGCGGGGGGACGAGATACGCAGTATTTT. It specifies CASGLFLAGGRDTQYF.

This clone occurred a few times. The CDR3 sequence: CSFGTDLEAFF. The CDR3 coding sequence is TGCAGTTTCGGGACAGACCTTGAAGCTTTCTTT. V gene TRBV20-1 combines with J gene TRBJ1-1, with 7 bases aligning to TRBD1. The CDR3 consists of 11 residues. J lost 7 bases, V lost 8 bases, and 7 bases had no gene match. CDR1 and CDR2 from the germline V gene are DFQATT and SNEGSKA (reference sequence).

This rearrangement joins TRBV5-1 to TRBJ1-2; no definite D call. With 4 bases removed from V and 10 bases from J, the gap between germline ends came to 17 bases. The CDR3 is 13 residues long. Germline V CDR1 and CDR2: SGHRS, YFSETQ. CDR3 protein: CASSDGQVVDYTF. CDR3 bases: TGCGCCAGCAGCGACGGGCAGGTGGTCGACTACACCTTC.

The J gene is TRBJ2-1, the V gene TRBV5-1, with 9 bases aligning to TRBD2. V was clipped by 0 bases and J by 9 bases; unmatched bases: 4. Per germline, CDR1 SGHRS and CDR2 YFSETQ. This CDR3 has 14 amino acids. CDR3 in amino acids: CASSLAQRGAEQFF. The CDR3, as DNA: TGCGCCAGCAGCTTGGCCCAGCGGGGGGCTGAGCAGTTCTTC. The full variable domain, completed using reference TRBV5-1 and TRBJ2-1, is KAGVTQTPRYLIKTRGQQVTLSCSPISGHRSVSWYQQTPGQGLQFLFEYFSETQRNKGNFPGRFSGRQFSNSRSEMNVSTLELGDSALYLCASSLAQRGAEQFFGPGTRLTVL.

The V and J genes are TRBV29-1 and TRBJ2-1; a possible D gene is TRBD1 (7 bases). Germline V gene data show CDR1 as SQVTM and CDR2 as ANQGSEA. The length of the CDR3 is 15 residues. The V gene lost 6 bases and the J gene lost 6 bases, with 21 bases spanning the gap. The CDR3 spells CSVEGLSRDSNEQFF. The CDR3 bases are TGCAGCGTCGAGGGACTTAGCCGGGACAGCAATGAGCAGTTCTTC.